These 20 T cell receptor beta chains came from one sample sequenced in a study of blood T cells in healthy people across ages. Combining a sample-barcoded 5' primer with a J-beta primer mix, a second PCR ran for 7 to 11 cycles. TCRdb called the 5' RACE reads again in MiXCR, with one record for every CDR3 protein. The sample lists some 850,000 distinct CDR3 sequences; more than 25% were seen once. These same data were also listed under a study on T cells of mothers and their children.

Input material: blood. Receptors originate from a boy between 10 and 17 years old in good health.

The V gene is TRBV5-1, the J gene TRBJ2-3; no clear D. The CDR3 has 14 amino acids. CDR1 and CDR2 from the germline V gene are SGHRS and YFSETQ. Trimming took off 2 bases at V and 5 bases at J, with 12 bases between the two ends. This CDR3 is CASSLNEAGDTQYF. The CDR3 coding sequence is TGCGCCAGCAGCTTAAACGAAGCTGGAGATACGCAGTATTTT.

This clonotype occurred many times. This rearrangement joins TRBV12-3 or TRBV12-4 to TRBJ2-1; TRBD2 is a possible D gene (6 bases). Trimming took 6 bases from V and 7 from J, leaving 10 bases between them. The CDR3 length is 12 residues. CDR3 nucleotides: TGTGCCAGCAGCCCGGGGGTAAATGAGCAGTTCTTC. This translates into CASSPGVNEQFF.

The genes are TRBV7-9 and TRBJ1-2, with D possibly being TRBD1 (6 bases). Between the trimmed V and J ends, which lost 6 bases and 3 bases, there was a span of 20 bases. This CDR3 contains 16 residues. CDR1 and CDR2 (germline): SEHNR, FQNEAQ (reference sequence). The CDR3 loop reads CASSTVLGHPYYGYTF. In DNA, the CDR3 is TGTGCCAGCAGTACTGTTCTGGGACACCCCTACTATGGCTACACCTTC.

This clonotype was counted a few times. The chain joins TRBV5-6 to TRBJ1-3; D not resolved. Trimming took off 0 bases at V and 8 bases at J, with 12 bases between the two ends. This CDR3 is built from 14 residues. Looked up from germline, CDR1 is SGHDT and CDR2 is YYEEEE. The CDR3 here is CASSLGVRNYTIYF. DNA for the CDR3: TGTGCCAGCAGCTTGGGGGTGCGAAATTACACCATATATTTT.

The V and J genes are TRBV4-1 and TRBJ2-5; 11 bases map to TRBD2. The germline CDR1 and CDR2 sequences are MGHRA and YSYEKL. Unmatched junction bases numbered 3, after V lost 3 bases and J lost 3 bases. This CDR3 region has 15 residues. DNA of the CDR3: TGCGCCAGCAGCCACCTGGGACTAGCGGAAGAGACCCAGTACTTC. Protein: CASSHLGLAEETQYF.

This clonotype appeared a few times. This rearrangement joins TRBV5-1 to TRBJ2-7; D is ambiguous. From germline, CDR1 is SGHRS and CDR2 YFSETQ. The V end lost 2 bases, the J end lost 5 bases, and 11 bases lay between the germline ends. This CDR3 is built from 13 residues. The CDR3 DNA sequence: TGCGCCAGCAGCTTTTGGGGTGGGGACGAGCAGTACTTC. Protein: CASSFWGGDEQYF.

The rearrangement uses TRBV5-1 and TRBJ2-7; TRBD2 matches at 8 bases. V trimming: 2 bases; J trimming: 5 bases; junction bases outside the gene matches: 9. CDR1 and CDR2 (germline): SGHRS, YFSETQ. The CDR3 is 15 residues long. CDR3 DNA: TGCGCCAGCAGCTTTTCTCTCAGCGGGGGCAACGAGCAGTACTTC. It specifies CASSFSLSGGNEQYF.

This chain joins TRBV9 and TRBJ2-5, with TRBD2 matching over 7 bases. V was clipped by 0 bases and J by 2 bases; unmatched bases: 4. Germline CDR1 and CDR2: SGDLS and YYNGEE. The CDR3 has 15 residues. The CDR3 here is CASSVDNSGQETQYF. The DNA for the CDR3 is TGTGCCAGCAGCGTAGATAATAGCGGGCAAGAGACCCAGTACTTC.

At least ten counts were recorded for this clonotype. This sequence joins TRBV2 and TRBJ2-4; D is possibly TRBD2 (5 bases). V was trimmed by 6 bases and J by 0 bases, leaving 9 bases between them. The CDR3 sequence is 14 residues long. Germline CDR1 reads SNHLY; CDR2 reads FYNNEI. The CDR3 DNA reads as TGTGCCAGCAGGGAGGTGGAAGCCAAAAACATTCAGTACTTC. It encodes CASREVEAKNIQYF.

This clonotype has just a few counts. V and J are TRBV18 and TRBJ2-1; D tentatively reads TRBD1 or TRBD2 (5 bases each). Per germline, CDR1 KGHSH and CDR2 LQKENI. Trimming removed 4 bases at V and 13 bases at J, with 14 bases between. There are 12 residues in the CDR3. The CDR3 nucleotides are TGTGCCAGCTCACTTCCTCCGGGACCTCAGTTCTTC. Its translation: CASSLPPGPQFF.

This chain links TRBV5-1 with TRBJ1-1, with D tentatively TRBD1 (5 bases). Trimming stripped 0 bases from V and 1 base from J, with 10 bases between. CDR3 length: 15 amino acids. Germline CDR1 and CDR2: SGHRS and YFSETQ. The CDR3 sequence is CASSLAGESNTEAFF. The CDR3 region has the DNA TGCGCCAGCAGCTTGGCGGGGGAGTCGAACACTGAAGCTTTCTTT.

This clonotype turned up a few times. The chain uses TRBV6-4 and TRBJ1-5, with a tentative D call TRBD1 (5 bases). The CDR3 covers 14 residues. Germline-derived CDR1 and CDR2 are MRHNA and SNTAGT. With 4 bases removed from V and 2 bases from J, the gap between germline ends came to 9 bases. CDR3 loop: CASSGDGCNQPQHF. The CDR3 DNA reads TGTGCCAGCAGTGGGGACGGCTGCAATCAGCCCCAGCATTTT.

This clonotype was counted only a few times. The gene calls are TRBV7-3 and TRBJ2-1; 9 bases agree with TRBD2. V shed 6 bases, J shed 9 bases, and the junction held 6 bases outside the gene matches. CDR3 length: 13 amino acids. The V gene's germline CDR1 is SGHTA and CDR2 FQGTGA. The CDR3 DNA reads TGTGCCAGCAGGGGCGGGGGGGAGTCTGAGCAGTTCTTC. It codes for CASRGGGESEQFF. The entire variable domain, with the rest obtained from reference TRBV7-3 and TRBJ2-1, is as follows: GAGVSQTPSNKVTEKGKYVELRCDPISGHTALYWYRQSLGQGPEFLIYFQGTGAADDSGLPNDRFFAVRPEGSVSTLKIQRTERGDSAVYLCASRGGGESEQFFGPGTRLTVL.

The chain recombines TRBV6-5 with TRBJ2-2, with 10 bases matching TRBD1. Germline loops: CDR1 MNHEY, CDR2 SVGAGI. J lost 5 bases, V lost 7 bases, and 4 bases had no gene match. The CDR3 has 14 amino acids. DNA for the CDR3: TGTGCCAGCACTGGACAGGGGGGGACCGGGGAGCTGTTTTTT. Translated, it gives CASTGQGGTGELFF.

This clonotype has a handful of counts. The chain employs TRBV5-1 and TRBJ2-5; possibly TRBD1 or TRBD2 for D (5 bases each). With 4 bases removed from V and 5 bases from J, the gap between germline ends came to 15 bases. The germline V gene encodes CDR1 SGHRS and CDR2 YFSETQ. The CDR3 totals 14 residues. This CDR3 reads CASSLRGWEETQYF. CDR3 in DNA: TGCGCCAGCAGCCTGAGGGGTTGGGAGGAGACCCAGTACTTC.

The CDR3 spells CATGGYYEQYF. CDR3 coding DNA: TGTGCCACCGGGGGCTACTACGAGCAGTACTTC. The rearrangement links TRBV6-6 to TRBJ2-7; D is perhaps TRBD1 or TRBD2 (6 bases each). The CDR3 sequence is 11 residues long. Between the trimmed V and J ends, which lost 10 bases and 3 bases, there was a span of 10 bases. Germline lookup yields CDR1 MNHNY and CDR2 SVGAGI (reference sequence).

The chain uses TRBV2 and TRBJ2-1; D might be TRBD1 (6 bases). V lost 8 bases and J lost 10, with 12 bases in between. In germline, CDR1 is SNHLY, CDR2 FYNNEI. The CDR3 covers 11 residues. The CDR3 reads CASYRESEQFF. In DNA form, the CDR3 reads TGTGCCAGCTACAGGGAGAGCGAGCAGTTCTTC.

V gene TRBV5-6 combines with J gene TRBJ2-1, with TRBD2 matching over 11 bases. The CDR3 totals 17 residues. Germline CDR1 and CDR2: SGHDT and YYEEEE. After removal of 3 bases from V and 0 bases from J, the junction contained 5 bases not matched to a gene. The CDR3 here is CASSYSGGESSYNEQFF. The CDR3 DNA follows: TGTGCCAGCAGCTATAGCGGGGGGGAAAGCTCCTACAATGAGCAGTTCTTC.

On this clonotype: A read error may account for a junction end that differs from germline. The V and J genes are TRBV3-1 and TRBJ1-1; D call uncertain. This CDR3 comprises 15 residues. Per the germline V gene, CDR1 is LGHDT and CDR2 is YNNKEL (reference sequence). This chain's CDR3 is CTSSQDLLVNTEAFF. CDR3 sequence (DNA): TGTACCAGCAGCCAAGACCTCTTGGTGAACACTGAAGCTTTCTTT.

This chain links TRBV3-1 with TRBJ2-5; D ambiguous. The end of the DNA is better explained by TRBJ2-7, so the J call may be wrong. The V gene's germline CDR1 is LGHDT and CDR2 YNNKEL (reference sequence). This CDR3 region has 13 residues. CDR3 residues: CASSQGQTNEQYF. As DNA, the CDR3 is TGTGCCAGCAGCCAAGGGCAGACAAACGAGCAGTACTTC.